This TCR beta chain originates from a study of CD8 T cells in ankylosing spondylitis. Broader study findings: A subset of motif variants has previously been described in the synovial fluid and blood of reactive arthritis. The study identified a TCR beta motif of under ten highly homologous variants that appeared characteristic of ankylosing spondylitis blood. Disease-linked clones reportedly showed significant enrichment in matched ankylosing spondylitis synovial fluid.

In this sample, this clonotype turned up many times. Its target is not known. Scientists made TCR beta libraries using quantitative 5'-RACE with molecular barcodes. Each CDR3 protein is one row after TCRdb ran MiXCR on the 5' RACE reads. The sample carries about 160,000 distinct CDR3 sequences, approximately 20% recorded once. CDR1 and CDR2 from the germline V gene are MNHEY and SMNVEV (reference sequence). This CDR3 has 13 amino acids. V was shortened by 5 bases and J by 5 bases, with 12 bases between the two germline ends. This sequence originates from a male donor with ankylosing spondylitis or in good health (not recorded which). The material sequenced was blood, either unsorted or a sorted T cell fraction (not recorded which). V usage is TRBV27 and J usage is TRBJ1-2, with D uncertain. In DNA form, the CDR3 reads TGTGCCAGCAGTGGGTACAGAGATTATGGCTACACCTTC. The encoded protein is CASSGYRDYGYTF.